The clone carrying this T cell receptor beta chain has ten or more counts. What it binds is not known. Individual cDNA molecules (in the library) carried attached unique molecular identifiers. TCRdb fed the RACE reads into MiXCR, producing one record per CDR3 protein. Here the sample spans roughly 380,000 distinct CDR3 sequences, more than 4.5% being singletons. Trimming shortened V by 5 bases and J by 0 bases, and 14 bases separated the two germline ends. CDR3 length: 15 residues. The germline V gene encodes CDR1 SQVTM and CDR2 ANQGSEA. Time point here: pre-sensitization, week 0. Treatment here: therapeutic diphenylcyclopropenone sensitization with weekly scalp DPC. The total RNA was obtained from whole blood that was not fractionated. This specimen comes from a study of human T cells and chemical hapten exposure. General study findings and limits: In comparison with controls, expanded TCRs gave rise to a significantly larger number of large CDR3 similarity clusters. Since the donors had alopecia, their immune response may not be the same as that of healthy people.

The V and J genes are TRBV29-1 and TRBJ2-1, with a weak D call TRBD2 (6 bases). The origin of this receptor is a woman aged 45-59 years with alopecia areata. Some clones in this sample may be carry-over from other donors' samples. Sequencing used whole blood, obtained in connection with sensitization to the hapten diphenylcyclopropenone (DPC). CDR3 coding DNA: TGCAGCGTTAAACGGGACTCGAGCTCCTACAATGAGCAGTTCTTC. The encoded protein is CSVKRDSSSYNEQFF.